This record covers a single T cell receptor beta chain. No conserved phenylalanine or tryptophan ends this CDR3, so it is likely a read error. The limits of the CDR3 on the DNA are not certain, so only TCRdb's listed CDR3 is given. These data come from a study of T cells in Graves' hyperthyroidism and ophthalmopathy. The germline gives CDR1 MNHEY, CDR2 SVGEGT. The CDR3 extends over 16 residues, inclusive of both ends. What was amplified from RNA transcripts were TCR beta CDR3 regions. The TCR CDR3 was amplified in a first-round RT-PCR using the HTBI primer set. TCRdb independently ran MiXCR on the multiplex PCR reads; one entry per CDR3 protein. The sample consists of about 180,000 distinct CDR3 sequences, approximately 17% of them appearing once.

The chain employs TRBV6-2 or TRBV6-3 and TRBJ1-6; the table's TRBD1 call for D was not verified on the DNA. The sequence derives from a woman between 45 and 65 years old with Graves' hyperthyroidism. The sequencing sample was made of blood. This chain's CDR3 is CASSYTTGANNSPRHL.